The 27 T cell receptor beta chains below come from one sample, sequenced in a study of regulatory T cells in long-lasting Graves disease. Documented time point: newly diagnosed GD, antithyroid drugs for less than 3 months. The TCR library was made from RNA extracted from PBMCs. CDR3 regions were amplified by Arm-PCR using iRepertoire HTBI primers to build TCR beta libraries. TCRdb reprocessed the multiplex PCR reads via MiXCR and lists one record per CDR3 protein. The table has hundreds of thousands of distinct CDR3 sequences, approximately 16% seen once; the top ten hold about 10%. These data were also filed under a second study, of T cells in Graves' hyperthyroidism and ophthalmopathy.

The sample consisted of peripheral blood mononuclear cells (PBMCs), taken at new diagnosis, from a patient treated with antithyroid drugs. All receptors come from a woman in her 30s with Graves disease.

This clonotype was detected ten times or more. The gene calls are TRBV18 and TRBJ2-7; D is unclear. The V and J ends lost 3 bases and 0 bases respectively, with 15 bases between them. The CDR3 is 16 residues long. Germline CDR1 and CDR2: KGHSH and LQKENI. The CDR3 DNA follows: TGTGCCAGCTCACCTAAACCAGCTGAGAGCTCCTACGAGCAGTACTTC. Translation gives CASSPKPAESSYEQYF.

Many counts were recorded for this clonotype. This CDR3 is CAWSVTTDSAFF. CDR3 bases: TGTGCCTGGAGTGTTACTACGGATAGTGCGTTTTTT. J is TRBJ1-4 and V is TRBV30; D uncertain. This CDR3 comprises 12 residues. Germline CDR1 reads GTSNPN; CDR2 reads SVGIG (reference sequence). V lost 0 bases to trimming and J lost 16 bases, with 15 bases between them. The variable domain in full, with the rest retrieved from reference TRBV30 and TRBJ1-4, is SQTIHQWPATLVQPVGSPLSLECTVEGTSNPNLYWYRQAAGRGLQLLFYSVGIGQISSEVPQNLSASRPQDRQFILSSKKLLLSDSGFYLCAWSVTTDSAFFGSGTQLSVL.

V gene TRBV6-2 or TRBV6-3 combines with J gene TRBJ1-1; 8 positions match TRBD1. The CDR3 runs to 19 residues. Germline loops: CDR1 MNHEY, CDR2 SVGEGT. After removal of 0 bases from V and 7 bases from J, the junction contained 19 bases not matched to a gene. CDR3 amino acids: CASSYSVVNSDRELSEAFF. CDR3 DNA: TGTGCCAGCAGTTACTCGGTGGTTAATTCGGACAGGGAGCTTAGTGAAGCTTTCTTT.

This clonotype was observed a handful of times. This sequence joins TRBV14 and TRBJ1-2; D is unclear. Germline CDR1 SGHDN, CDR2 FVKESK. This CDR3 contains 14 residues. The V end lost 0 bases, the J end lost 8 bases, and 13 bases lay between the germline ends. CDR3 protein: CASSQDWFLDGYTF. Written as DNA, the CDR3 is TGTGCCAGCAGCCAAGATTGGTTCTTGGACGGCTACACCTTC.

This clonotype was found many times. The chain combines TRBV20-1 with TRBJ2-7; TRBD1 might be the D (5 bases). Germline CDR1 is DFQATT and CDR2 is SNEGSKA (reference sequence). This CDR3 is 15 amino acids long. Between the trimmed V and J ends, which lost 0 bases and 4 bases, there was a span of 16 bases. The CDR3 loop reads CSARDRRGKEYEQYF. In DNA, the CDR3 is TGCAGTGCTAGAGATCGAAGGGGTAAGGAATACGAGCAGTACTTC.

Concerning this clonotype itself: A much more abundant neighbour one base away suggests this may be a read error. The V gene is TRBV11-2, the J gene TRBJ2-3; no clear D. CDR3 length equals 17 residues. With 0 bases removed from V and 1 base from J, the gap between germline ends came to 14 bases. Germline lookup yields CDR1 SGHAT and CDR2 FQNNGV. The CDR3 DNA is TGTGCCAGCAGCTTAGATCCCTTGACATTGGGCACAGATACGCAGTATTTT. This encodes CASSLDPLTLGTDTQYF.

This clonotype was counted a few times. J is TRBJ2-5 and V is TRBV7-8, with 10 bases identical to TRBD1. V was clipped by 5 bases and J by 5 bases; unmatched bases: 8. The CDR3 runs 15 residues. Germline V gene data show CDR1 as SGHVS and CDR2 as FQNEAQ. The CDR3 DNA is TGTGCCAGCAGCCCGGGACAGGGGTTCGGGGAGACCCAGTACTTC. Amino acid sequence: CASSPGQGFGETQYF.

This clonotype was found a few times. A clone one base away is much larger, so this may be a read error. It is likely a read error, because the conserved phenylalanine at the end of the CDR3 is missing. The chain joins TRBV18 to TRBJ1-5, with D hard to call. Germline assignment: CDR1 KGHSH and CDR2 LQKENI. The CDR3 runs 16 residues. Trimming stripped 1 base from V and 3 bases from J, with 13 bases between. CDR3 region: CASSPRTGRNNQPQHL. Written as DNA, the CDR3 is TGTGCCAGCTCACCACGGACCGGCAGAAACAATCAGCCCCAGCATCTT.

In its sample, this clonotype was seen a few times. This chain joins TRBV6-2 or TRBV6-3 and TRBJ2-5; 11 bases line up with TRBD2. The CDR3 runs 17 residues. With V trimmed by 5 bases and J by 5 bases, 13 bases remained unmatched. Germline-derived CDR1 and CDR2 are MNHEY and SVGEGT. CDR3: CASSEGLAGGWRETQYF. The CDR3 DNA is TGTGCCAGCAGTGAAGGGCTAGCGGGAGGATGGCGGGAGACCCAGTACTTC.

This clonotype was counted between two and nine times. CDR3 nucleotide sequence: TGTGCCAGCAGTTACTCTGGGGTGAACAATCAGCCCCAGCATTTT. As protein: CASSYSGVNNQPQHF. The chain joins TRBV6-5 to TRBJ1-5; no definite D call. The CDR3 has 15 residues. V was clipped by 0 bases and J by 3 bases, with 9 bases between them. Germline V CDR1 and CDR2: MNHEY, SVGAGI.

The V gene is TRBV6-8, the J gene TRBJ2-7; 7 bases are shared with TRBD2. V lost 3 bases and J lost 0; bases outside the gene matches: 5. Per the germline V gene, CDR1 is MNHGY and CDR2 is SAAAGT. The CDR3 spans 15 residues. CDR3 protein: CASSYLAGASYEQYF. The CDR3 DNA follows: TGTGCCAGCAGTTATTTGGCGGGAGCCTCCTACGAGCAGTACTTC.

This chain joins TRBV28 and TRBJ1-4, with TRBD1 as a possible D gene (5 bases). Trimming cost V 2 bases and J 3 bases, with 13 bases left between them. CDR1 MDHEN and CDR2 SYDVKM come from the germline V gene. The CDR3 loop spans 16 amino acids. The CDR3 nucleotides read TGTGCCAGCAGTTTACGTATACTGACAGCTAATGAAAAACTGTTTTTT. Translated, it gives CASSLRILTANEKLFF.

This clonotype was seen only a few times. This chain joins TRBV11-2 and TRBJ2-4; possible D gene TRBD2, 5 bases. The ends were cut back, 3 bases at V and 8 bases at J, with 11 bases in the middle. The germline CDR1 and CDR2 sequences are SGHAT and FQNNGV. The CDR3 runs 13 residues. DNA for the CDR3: TGTGCCAGCAGCTTTGAGGGCCGGTACATTCAGTACTTC. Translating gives CASSFEGRYIQYF.

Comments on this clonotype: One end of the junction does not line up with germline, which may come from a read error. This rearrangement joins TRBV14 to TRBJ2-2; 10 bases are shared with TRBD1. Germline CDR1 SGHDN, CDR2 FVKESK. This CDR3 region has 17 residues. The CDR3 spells CASSQQPGQGYTGEPFF. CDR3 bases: TGTGCCAGCAGCCAACAACCGGGACAGGGGTACACCGGGGAGCCGTTTTTT.

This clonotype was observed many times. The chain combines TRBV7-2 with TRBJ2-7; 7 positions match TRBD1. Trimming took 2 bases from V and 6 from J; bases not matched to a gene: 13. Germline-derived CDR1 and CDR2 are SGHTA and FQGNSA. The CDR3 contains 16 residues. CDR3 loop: CASSLWAGGRESEQYF. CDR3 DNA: TGTGCCAGCAGCTTATGGGCAGGGGGACGGGAAAGCGAGCAGTACTTC.

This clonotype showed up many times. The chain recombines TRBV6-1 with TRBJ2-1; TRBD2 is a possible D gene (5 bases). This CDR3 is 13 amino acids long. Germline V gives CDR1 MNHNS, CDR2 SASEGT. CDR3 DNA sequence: TGTGTTTCGGCGGGTCTCGCCTACAATGAGCAGTTCTTC. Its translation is CVSAGLAYNEQFF.

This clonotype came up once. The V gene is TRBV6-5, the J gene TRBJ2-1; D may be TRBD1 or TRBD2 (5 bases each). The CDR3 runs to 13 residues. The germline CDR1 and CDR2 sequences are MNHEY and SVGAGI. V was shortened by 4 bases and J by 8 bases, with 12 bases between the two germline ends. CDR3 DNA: TGTGCCAGCAGTTCTTGGGGGAATGATGAGCAGTTCTTC. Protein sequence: CASSSWGNDEQFF.

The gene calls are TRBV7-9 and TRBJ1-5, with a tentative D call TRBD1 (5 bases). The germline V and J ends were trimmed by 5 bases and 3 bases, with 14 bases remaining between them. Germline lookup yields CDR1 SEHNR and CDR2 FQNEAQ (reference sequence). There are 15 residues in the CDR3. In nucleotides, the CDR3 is TGTGCCAGCAGCGACAGTCACGGATACAATCAGCCCCAGCATTTT. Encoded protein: CASSDSHGYNQPQHF.

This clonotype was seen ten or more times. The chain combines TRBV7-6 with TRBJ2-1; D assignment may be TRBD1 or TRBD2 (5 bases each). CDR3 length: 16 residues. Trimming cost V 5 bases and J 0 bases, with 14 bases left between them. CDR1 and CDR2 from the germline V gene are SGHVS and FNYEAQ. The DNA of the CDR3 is TGTGCCAGCAGCGTTAGGGACCTCACCTCCTACAATGAGCAGTTCTTC. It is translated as CASSVRDLTSYNEQFF.

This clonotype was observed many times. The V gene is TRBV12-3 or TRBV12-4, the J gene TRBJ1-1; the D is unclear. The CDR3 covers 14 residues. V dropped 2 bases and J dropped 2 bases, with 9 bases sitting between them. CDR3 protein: CASSLPLFNTEAFF. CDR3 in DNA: TGTGCCAGCAGTTTACCGCTTTTTAACACTGAAGCTTTCTTT.

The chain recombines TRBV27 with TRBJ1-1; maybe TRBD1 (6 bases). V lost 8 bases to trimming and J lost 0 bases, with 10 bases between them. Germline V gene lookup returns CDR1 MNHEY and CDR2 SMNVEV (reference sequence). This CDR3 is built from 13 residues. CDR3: CASGQSMNTEAFF. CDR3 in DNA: TGTGCCAGCGGACAGAGCATGAACACTGAAGCTTTCTTT.

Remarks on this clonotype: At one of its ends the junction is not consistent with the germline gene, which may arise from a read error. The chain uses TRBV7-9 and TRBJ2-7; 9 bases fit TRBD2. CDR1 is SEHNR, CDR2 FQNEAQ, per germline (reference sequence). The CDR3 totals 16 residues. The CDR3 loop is CASEWAGGPRAYEQCF. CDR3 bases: TGTGCCAGCGAATGGGCGGGAGGGCCTCGCGCCTACGAGCAGTGCTTC.

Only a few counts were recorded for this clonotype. The DNA for the CDR3 is TGTGCCAGCAGTTATGAAGGTTTCACCCCGAGAACCGGGGAGCTGTTTTTT. Translating it yields CASSYEGFTPRTGELFF. The V and J genes are TRBV6-2 or TRBV6-3 and TRBJ2-2; unclear D gene. V was trimmed by 3 bases and J by 5 bases, leaving 19 bases between them. From germline, CDR1 is MNHEY and CDR2 SVGEGT. The CDR3 runs 17 residues.

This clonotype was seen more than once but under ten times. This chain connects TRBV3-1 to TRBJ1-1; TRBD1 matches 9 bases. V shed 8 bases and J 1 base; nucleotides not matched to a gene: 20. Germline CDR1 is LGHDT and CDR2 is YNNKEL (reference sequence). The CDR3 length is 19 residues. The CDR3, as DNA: TGTGCCAGCCGGGGTAGAGAACAGGGGGCGAGATTAACGAACACTGAAGCTTTCTTT. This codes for CASRGREQGARLTNTEAFF.

The CDR3 DNA reads TGTGCCAGCAGTTCCCGGGACCCCTCCTACGAGCAGTACTTC. This sequence encodes CASSSRDPSYEQYF. V and J are TRBV27 and TRBJ2-7; D might be TRBD1 or TRBD2, each matching 5 bases. Trimming shortened V by 4 bases and J by 0 bases, and 10 bases separated the two germline ends. CDR1 is MNHEY, CDR2 SMNVEV, per germline (reference sequence). This CDR3 spans 14 amino acids.

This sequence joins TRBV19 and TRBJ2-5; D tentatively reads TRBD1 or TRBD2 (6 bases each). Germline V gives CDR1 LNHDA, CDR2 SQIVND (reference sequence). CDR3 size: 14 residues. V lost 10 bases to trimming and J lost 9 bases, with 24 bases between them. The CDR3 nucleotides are TGTGCCAACCAAGGTGGACCGAAGAGGGGGGCCCAGTACTTC. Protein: CANQGGPKRGAQYF.

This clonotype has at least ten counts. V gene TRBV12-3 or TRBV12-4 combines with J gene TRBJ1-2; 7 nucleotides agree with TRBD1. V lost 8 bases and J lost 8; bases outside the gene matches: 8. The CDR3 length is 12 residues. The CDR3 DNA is TGTGCCAGCTGCGACAGGGCCCGGGGCTACACCTTC. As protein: CASCDRARGYTF.